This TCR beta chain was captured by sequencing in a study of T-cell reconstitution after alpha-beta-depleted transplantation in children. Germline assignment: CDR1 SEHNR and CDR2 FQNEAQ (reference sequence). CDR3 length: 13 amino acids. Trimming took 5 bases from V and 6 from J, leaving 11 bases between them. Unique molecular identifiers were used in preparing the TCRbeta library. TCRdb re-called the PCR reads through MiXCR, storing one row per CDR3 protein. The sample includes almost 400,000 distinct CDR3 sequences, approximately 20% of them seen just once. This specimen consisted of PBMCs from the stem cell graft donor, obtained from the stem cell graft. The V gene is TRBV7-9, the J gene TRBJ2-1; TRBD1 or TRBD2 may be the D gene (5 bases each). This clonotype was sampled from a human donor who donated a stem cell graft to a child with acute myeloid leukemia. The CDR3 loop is CASSTVGGNEQFF. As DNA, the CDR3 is TGTGCCAGCAGCACCGTTGGGGGCAATGAGCAGTTCTTC.